This T cell receptor beta chain is from a study of radiotherapy plus CTLA-4 blockade in lung cancer. Background on the study: Objective response was observed in more than 15% of patients, and disease control in approximately 33%.

The data were produced by immunoSEQ multiplex PCR, yet TCRdb's version contains in-frame clones alone and is incomplete. The data hold approximately 38,000 clones, with about 86% observed a single time. Trimming cost V 3 bases and J 8 bases, with 21 bases left between them. Germline V CDR1 and CDR2: SGHRS, YFSETQ. The CDR3 runs 16 residues. Patients had chemo-refractory metastatic non-small-cell lung cancer and received focal radiation plus CTLA-4 blockade that used ipilimumab. In the case of this clone: What it binds is not known.

Study-wide results and caveats: Tumor-derived TCR clones expanded in blood after radiotherapy plus ipilimumab. Early clonal dynamics of blood T cells, together with interferon-beta, were reported as the best response predictor.

The chain employs TRBV5-1 and TRBJ2-1; D perhaps matches TRBD2 (6 bases). The sequencing here drew on peripheral blood, taken from a patient treated with radiotherapy plus ipilimumab. The receptor was derived from a human donor with non-small cell lung cancer whose response to radiotherapy plus ipilimumab could not be evaluated. CDR3 region: CASSSLASGRSYEQFF. In nucleotides, the CDR3 is TGCGCCAGCAGCTCCCTCGCTTCGGGGAGGTCCTATGAGCAGTTCTTC.